These 20 T cell receptor beta chains came from one sample sequenced in a study of blood T cell repertoires in COVID-19. Here immunoSEQ multiplex PCR was the method, and the copy in TCRdb shows in-frame clones only, minus some. The data hold about 60,000 clones, with approximately 90% observed a single time. Material for sequencing was peripheral blood. These receptors came from a human donor with active COVID-19. The donor label of this sample is uncertain.

The V and J genes are TRBV6-6 and TRBJ1-2; weak D call: TRBD1 (6 bases). Germline V CDR1 and CDR2: MNHNY, SVGAGI (reference sequence). The CDR3 totals 14 residues. Trimming took 6 bases from V and 5 from J, leaving 16 bases between them. The CDR3 reads CASRTRTVGYGYTF. CDR3 DNA sequence: TGTGCCAGCAGGACACGGACAGTTGGGTATGGCTACACCTTC.

The chain combines TRBV6-5 with TRBJ1-1; tentatively, D is TRBD1 (5 bases). V was trimmed by 8 bases and J by 6 bases, leaving 7 bases between them. The CDR3 has 10 amino acids. Germline V gene lookup returns CDR1 MNHEY and CDR2 SVGAGI. The CDR3 sequence is CASGGAEAFF. In DNA form, the CDR3 reads TGTGCCAGCGGGGGGGCTGAAGCTTTCTTT.

CDR3 loop: CASSFGTPPGEQYF. CDR3 bases: TGCGCCAGCAGCTTCGGGACTCCTCCCGGGGAGCAGTACTTC. The V gene is TRBV5-1, the J gene TRBJ2-7; D possibly corresponds to TRBD2 (6 bases). There are 14 residues in the CDR3. The germline V and J ends were trimmed by 2 bases and 7 bases, with 16 bases remaining between them. Germline V gene data show CDR1 as SGHRS and CDR2 as YFSETQ. The whole variable domain, filled in from reference TRBV5-1 and TRBJ2-7, reads KAGVTQTPRYLIKTRGQQVTLSCSPISGHRSVSWYQQTPGQGLQFLFEYFSETQRNKGNFPGRFSGRQFSNSRSEMNVSTLELGDSALYLCASSFGTPPGEQYFGPGTRLTVT.

The CDR3 here is CASQDGKSSYEQYF. In DNA form, the CDR3 reads TGCGCCAGCCAGGACGGGAAAAGCTCCTACGAGCAGTACTTC. The chain joins TRBV5-1 to TRBJ2-7; perhaps TRBD2 as D (5 bases). Germline V gene lookup returns CDR1 SGHRS and CDR2 YFSETQ. Trimming cost V 7 bases and J 0 bases, with 14 bases left between them. The CDR3 loop spans 14 amino acids.

The chain employs TRBV5-1 and TRBJ2-1; D gene uncertain. The CDR3 length is 16 residues. V was trimmed by 7 bases and J by 0 bases, leaving 17 bases between them. From germline, CDR1 is SGHRS and CDR2 YFSETQ. The CDR3 DNA reads as TGCGCCAGCGCGGCAAACCCCCCGAGCTCCTACAATGAGCAGTTCTTC. Protein: CASAANPPSSYNEQFF.

This chain uses TRBV13 with TRBJ2-7, with 7 nucleotides matching TRBD1. The CDR3 length is 14 residues. The junction had 3 bases not matched to a gene; V was cut back by 4 bases and J by 0 bases. CDR1 is PRHDT and CDR2 is FYEKMQ in the germline V gene (reference sequence). The CDR3: CASSYDRASYEQYF. CDR3 DNA sequence: TGTGCCAGCAGCTACGACAGGGCCTCCTACGAGCAGTACTTC.

The chain joins TRBV10-1 to TRBJ2-1, with D possibly TRBD1 on 6 matching bases. The CDR3 has 15 residues. Germline V gene lookup returns CDR1 WNHNN and CDR2 SYGVQD (reference sequence). V shed 4 bases and J shed 5 bases, with 15 bases lying between them. The CDR3 sequence: CASSAIGQRDNEQFF. CDR3 coding DNA: TGCGCCAGCAGTGCGATTGGACAGCGAGACAATGAGCAGTTCTTC.

The J gene is TRBJ2-7, the V gene TRBV5-1; 10 positions match TRBD1. CDR3 size: 15 residues. V trimming: 3 bases; J trimming: 5 bases; junction bases outside the gene matches: 8. Germline CDR1 reads SGHRS; CDR2 reads YFSETQ. CDR3 nucleotide sequence: TGCGCCAGCAGCTCCCGGACAGGGGGGATAAACGAGCAGTACTTC. As protein: CASSSRTGGINEQYF.

The chain joins TRBV6-6 to TRBJ2-7; D may be TRBD2 (6 bases). CDR1 and CDR2 (germline): MNHNY, SVGAGI (reference sequence). The ends were cut back, 11 bases at V and 2 bases at J, with 16 bases in the middle. CDR3 length: 13 residues. CDR3 in amino acids: CAGSTGSAYEQYF. CDR3 DNA: TGTGCCGGATCAACCGGGAGTGCCTACGAGCAGTACTTC.

The chain links TRBV15 to TRBJ2-7; D remains unclear. Between the trimmed V and J ends, which lost 5 bases and 2 bases, there was a span of 13 bases. CDR1 is LNHNV, CDR2 YYDKDF, per germline (reference sequence). CDR3 size: 14 residues. The DNA of the CDR3 is TGTGCCACCAGCCCCGCAAGAGGCGCCTACGAGCAGTACGTC. Its protein product is CATSPARGAYEQYV.

Written as DNA, the CDR3 is TGTGCCAGCTCACCAACCGGGACAGGGACCAAAAACATTCAGTACTTC. Translated: CASSPTGTGTKNIQYF. The chain carries TRBV18 and TRBJ2-4; 9 bases align to TRBD1. The germline gives CDR1 KGHSH, CDR2 LQKENI. CDR3 length: 16 residues. The V gene end was trimmed by 2 bases and the J gene end by 2 bases; junction bases not matched to a gene: 4. The variable domain in full, with the rest retrieved from reference TRBV18 and TRBJ2-4, is NAGVMQNPRHLVRRRGQEARLRCSPMKGHSHVYWYRQLPEEGLKFMVYLQKENIIDESGMPKERFSAEFPKEGPSILRIQQVVRGDSAAYFCASSPTGTGTKNIQYFGAGTRLSVL.

The CDR3 loop reads CASREAGRGTGELFF. The CDR3 DNA follows: TGTGCCAGCAGGGAAGCTGGCAGGGGTACCGGGGAGCTGTTTTTT. The gene calls are TRBV13 and TRBJ2-2; D is possibly TRBD1 (6 bases). The V end lost 6 bases, the J end lost 5 bases, and 16 bases lay between the germline ends. The CDR3 is 15 amino acids. From germline, CDR1 is PRHDT and CDR2 FYEKMQ (reference sequence).

The rearrangement links TRBV29-1 to TRBJ1-2, with TRBD1 matching 11 bases. The CDR3 runs to 15 residues. Per germline, CDR1 SQVTM and CDR2 ANQGSEA. Trimming took 7 bases from V and 3 from J; bases not matched to a gene: 10. In DNA, the CDR3 is TGCAGCGACGGATCCCGGGACAGGGGGTACTATGGCTACACCTTC. The encoded protein is CSDGSRDRGYYGYTF.

CDR3 bases: TGCGCCAGCAGCCCTATGACTAGCGGGAGGGCGGATGAGCAGTTCTTC. As protein: CASSPMTSGRADEQFF. This chain links TRBV5-1 with TRBJ2-1, with 14 nucleotides matching TRBD2. The germline V gene encodes CDR1 SGHRS and CDR2 YFSETQ. The CDR3 runs to 16 residues. After removal of 4 bases from V and 8 bases from J, the junction contained 8 bases not matched to a gene.

The J gene is TRBJ2-2, the V gene TRBV24-1; no clear D gene. This CDR3 region has 14 residues. The germline V gene encodes CDR1 KGHDR and CDR2 SFDVKD. Trimming cost V 4 bases and J 4 bases, with 9 bases left between them. CDR3 in DNA: TGTGCCACCAGTGACCCCCGAGGCACCGGGGAGCTGTTTTTT. This gives the protein CATSDPRGTGELFF.

V and J are TRBV3-1 (or the pseudogene TRBV3-2) and TRBJ2-7; 7 nucleotides agree with TRBD2. The CDR3 is 14 residues long. V gave up 1 base and J gave up 9 bases; unmatched junction bases: 9. Germline CDR1 reads LGHDT; CDR2 reads YNNKEL (reference sequence). The CDR3 coding sequence is TGTGCCAGCAGCCAAGTTGGAGGGGAGGGGCCGCAGTACGTC. The encoded protein is CASSQVGGEGPQYV.

The chain uses TRBV5-1 and TRBJ2-1; D is perhaps TRBD2 (5 bases). Germline CDR1 and CDR2: SGHRS and YFSETQ. V lost 6 bases, J lost 3 bases, and 13 bases lay in between. The CDR3 consists of 14 residues. The CDR3 sequence: CASTLVGLYNEQFF. The CDR3 DNA sequence: TGCGCCAGCACACTAGTGGGTCTCTACAATGAGCAGTTCTTC.

The chain links TRBV6-5 to TRBJ1-1, with 9 bases identical to TRBD1. Germline V gives CDR1 MNHEY, CDR2 SVGAGI. After removal of 4 bases from V and 3 bases from J, the junction contained 6 bases not matched to a gene. This CDR3 region has 15 residues. CDR3 DNA sequence: TGTGCCAGCAGTTCTCCGGGACAGGGAGACACTGAAGCTTTCTTT. It specifies CASSSPGQGDTEAFF.

Only one count was recorded for this clone. The V and J genes are TRBV5-1 and TRBJ2-7; D unclear. This CDR3 is built from 11 residues. Deletions cut 4 bases from V and 3 bases from J, with 5 bases between. Germline-derived CDR1 and CDR2 are SGHRS and YFSETQ. The CDR3 here is CASSPLYEQYV. In DNA form, the CDR3 reads TGCGCCAGCAGCCCCCTCTACGAGCAGTACGTC.

A word on this clone: Sequence at one end of the junction differs from germline and may be a read error. The gene calls are TRBV3-1 (or the pseudogene TRBV3-2) and TRBJ1-1; 9 nucleotides align to TRBD1. CDR1 is LGHDT and CDR2 is YNNKEL in the germline V gene (reference sequence). CDR3 length: 15 residues. The CDR3 DNA reads as TGTGCCAGCAGTCAAGTGCTGGACAGGGGCACTGAAGCTTTCTTT. The encoded protein is CASSQVLDRGTEAFF.